Below, 21 T cell receptor beta chains from the same sample are listed, as sequenced in a study of molecular identifiers for immune sequencing clone quantification. Each CDR3 protein gets one entry after TCRdb re-called the PCR reads with MiXCR. The sample lists some 590,000 distinct CDR3 sequences; about 25% were seen once. What was sequenced was naive CD8+ T cells from blood, with Jurkat cell RNA spiked in. The sample's subset: FACS-sorted CD8+CD4-CCR7+CD45RA+ naive T cells. The source is a human donor in good health. Some libraries in this study had Jurkat cell RNA spiked in.

The sample holds one count of this clonotype. This may be a read error: a much more frequent sequence differs by one nucleotide. The chain combines TRBV12-3 or TRBV12-4 with TRBJ1-2, with no clear D. The CDR3 is 15 amino acids. CDR3 coding DNA: TGTGCCAGCAGAGACTTGGGCTTGGCGTTGGATGGCTACGCCTTC. Encoded protein: CASRDLGLALDGYAF.

On this clonotype itself: One junction end does not reproduce the germline sequence, and a read error may be involved. CDR3 protein: CASSLLAGAVQEPQYF. CDR3 in DNA: TGTGCCAGCAGCTTATTAGCGGGGGCGGTCCAAGAGCCCCAGTACTTC. The gene calls are TRBV11-2 and TRBJ2-5, with TRBD2 matching 9 bases. CDR1 and CDR2 from the germline V gene are SGHAT and FQNNGV. The CDR3 contains 16 residues.

This clonotype appeared a few times. J is TRBJ2-2 and V is TRBV24-1, with TRBD1 matching over 9 bases. V was clipped by 0 bases and J by 1 base; unmatched bases: 8. Germline CDR1 KGHDR, CDR2 SFDVKD. The CDR3 runs 19 residues. CDR3 residues: CATSDLPRTGAVNTGELFF. The DNA for the CDR3 is TGTGCCACCAGTGATTTGCCACGGACAGGGGCGGTGAACACCGGGGAGCTGTTTTTT.

This clonotype was seen ten or more times. V gene TRBV28 combines with J gene TRBJ2-3; no clear D gene. Germline V lookup: CDR1 MDHEN, CDR2 SYDVKM. Trimming left V 3 bases short and J 2 bases short, with 12 bases between. This CDR3 is 15 amino acids long. This CDR3 reads CASSFTDDHTDTQYF. The CDR3 region has the DNA TGTGCCAGCAGTTTCACAGACGATCACACAGATACGCAGTATTTT.

This clonotype was recorded at least ten times. J is TRBJ2-3 and V is TRBV6-2 or TRBV6-3; 7 nucleotides agree with TRBD2. The CDR3 is 16 amino acids. Unmatched junction bases numbered 11, after V lost 6 bases and J lost 2 bases. Per germline, CDR1 MNHEY and CDR2 SVGEGT. CDR3 DNA sequence: TGTGCCAGCAGCAATATGGTGCGGGGGATCACAGATACGCAGTATTTT. Translated: CASSNMVRGITDTQYF.

Details on this clonotype: One junction end does not reproduce the germline sequence, and a read error may be involved. The chain joins TRBV5-1 to TRBJ2-7; TRBD2 matches at 10 bases. This CDR3 spans 14 amino acids. Germline V gives CDR1 SGHRS, CDR2 YFSETQ. CDR3 DNA: TGCGCCCGCAGCGGGGGGGGCTTTTCCTACGAGCAGTACTTC. This codes for CARSGGGFSYEQYF.

V is TRBV20-1 and J is TRBJ2-5; the match to TRBD2 covers 11 bases. J gave up 7 bases and V 5 bases, and 9 bases lay outside the gene matches. The CDR3 length is 14 residues. Germline V gene data show CDR1 as DFQATT and CDR2 as SNEGSKA (reference sequence). The CDR3 DNA is TGCAGTGCTTGGCTAGCGGGAGGAGGCGGGACCCAGTACTTC. The encoded protein is CSAWLAGGGGTQYF.

Regarding this clonotype: A much bigger clone sits one base away, suggesting this may be a read error. V gene TRBV4-3 combines with J gene TRBJ2-4; 7 bases are shared with TRBD1. J gave up 1 base and V 1 base, and 10 bases lay outside the gene matches. Germline V lookup: CDR1 LGHNA, CDR2 YSLEER. CDR3 size: 18 residues. The CDR3 here is CASSQVFSTGRAKNIQYF. CDR3 in DNA: TGCGCCAGCAGCCAAGTTTTTTCGACAGGGCGTGCCAAAAACATTCAGTACTTC.

This clonotype was found a few times. The gene calls are TRBV18 and TRBJ1-1; a weak D match, TRBD1 (6 bases). From germline, CDR1 is KGHSH and CDR2 LQKENI. The CDR3 is 16 amino acids. The V end lost 0 bases, the J end lost 6 bases, and 17 bases lay between the germline ends. As DNA, the CDR3 is TGTGCCAGCTCACCACCCCTCGGACAGTCTAGGTCTGAAGCTTTCTTT. This translates into CASSPPLGQSRSEAFF. Combining the CDR3 with reference TRBV18 and TRBJ1-1 gives the whole variable domain NAGVMQNPRHLVRRRGQEARLRCSPMKGHSHVYWYRQLPEEGLKFMVYLQKENIIDESGMPKERFSAEFPKEGPSILRIQQVVRGDSAAYFCASSPPLGQSRSEAFFGQGTRLTVV.

This clonotype has a single count. V and J are TRBV4-2 and TRBJ2-2; 11 bases align to TRBD2. V lost 4 bases to trimming and J lost 1 base; unmatched junction nucleotides: 8. CDR3 size: 18 residues. Germline CDR1 and CDR2: LGHNA and YNFKEQ. The CDR3 protein is CASSPPLTSGVNTGELFF. Here the CDR3 DNA reads TGTGCCAGCAGCCCCCCCCTGACTAGCGGGGTGAACACCGGGGAGCTGTTTTTT.

In regard to this clonotype: This may come from a read error, since a much larger clone is one base off. The chain employs TRBV7-9 and TRBJ1-5; D gene uncertain. This CDR3 spans 14 amino acids. Trimming removed 2 bases from V and 5 bases from J, with 10 bases in between. Germline V gene data show CDR1 as SEHNR and CDR2 as FQNEAQ (reference sequence). In nucleotides, the CDR3 is TGTGCCAGCAGCTTAAATGGCCCCTATCAGCCCCAGCATTTT. Translated, it gives CASSLNGPYQPQHF.

About this clonotype: Given a much more abundant clone one base away, this may be a read error. The CDR3 protein is CACSYPGSETQYF. In nucleotides, the CDR3 is TGTGCCTGCAGCTACCCAGGGTCCGAGACCCAGTACTTC. The rearrangement uses TRBV11-2 and TRBJ2-5, with D possibly matching TRBD1 (5 bases). The germline V gene encodes CDR1 SGHAT and CDR2 FQNNGV. The CDR3 contains 13 residues.

As concerns this clonotype: A much larger clone is a single base away; this may be a read error. The chain carries TRBV28 and TRBJ2-7, with D tentatively TRBD1 or TRBD2 (5 bases each). Germline V gives CDR1 MDHEN, CDR2 SYDVKM. The CDR3 is made up of 14 amino acids. CDR3 bases: TGTGCCAGCAGTCCACCCGGGACGGGGTACGAGCGGTACTTC. Its translation is CASSPPGTGYERYF.

This clonotype has more than one count but fewer than ten. The chain recombines TRBV29-1 with TRBJ2-1; the match to TRBD2 covers 13 bases. Looked up from germline, CDR1 is SQVTM and CDR2 is ANQGSEA. The CDR3 is 16 amino acids. Trimming removed 1 base from V and 9 bases from J; junction bases left unmatched: 9. This CDR3 is CSVEGWTSGSLGEQFF. For the CDR3, the DNA is TGCAGCGTTGAAGGCTGGACTAGCGGGAGTCTGGGTGAGCAGTTCTTC.

The gene calls are TRBV19 and TRBJ2-3, with 9 bases that match TRBD1. Germline CDR1 and CDR2: LNHDA and SQIVND (reference sequence). This CDR3 region has 15 residues. The V gene end was trimmed by 8 bases and the J gene end by 3 bases; junction bases not matched to a gene: 9. CDR3 nucleotide sequence: TGTGCCAGTTCTATGGGGACAGGGAGAACAGATACGCAGTATTTT. The encoded protein is CASSMGTGRTDTQYF. Together with reference TRBV19 and TRBJ2-3, the CDR3 gives the full variable domain: DGGITQSPKYLFRKEGQNVTLSCEQNLNHDAMYWYRQDPGQGLRLIYYSQIVNDFQKGDIAEGYSVSREKKESFPLTVTSAQKNPTAFYLCASSMGTGRTDTQYFGPGTRLTVL.

The sample holds a few counts of this clonotype. J is TRBJ1-6 and V is TRBV7-9; tentative D call: TRBD1 (5 bases). CDR1 is SEHNR and CDR2 is FQNEAQ in the germline V gene (reference sequence). Trimming took off 2 bases at V and 7 bases at J, with 9 bases between the two ends. The CDR3 spans 14 residues. CDR3 protein: CASSLIGENSPLHF. The CDR3 coding sequence is TGTGCCAGCAGCTTAATAGGGGAGAATTCACCCCTCCACTTT. The whole variable domain, filled in from reference TRBV7-9 and TRBJ1-6, reads DTGVSQNPRHKITKRGQNVTFRCDPISEHNRLYWYRQTLGQGPEFLTYFQNEAQLEKSRLLSDRFSAERPKGSFSTLEIQRTEQGDSAMYLCASSLIGENSPLHFGNGTRLTVT.

This clonotype is a singleton in its sample. The conserved phenylalanine or tryptophan normally closing the CDR3 is absent here, so this likely arose from a read error. The chain uses TRBV30 and TRBJ1-6; no clear D gene. The CDR3 loop spans 13 amino acids. Trimming took 3 bases from V and 5 from J, leaving 8 bases between them. Germline V gives CDR1 GTSNPN, CDR2 SVGIG (reference sequence). The CDR3 DNA reads TGTGCCTGGAGCCCGAACAATAATTCACCCCTCCACCTT. Its translation: CAWSPNNNSPLHL.

The chain joins TRBV4-3 to TRBJ2-2; D gene ambiguous. Germline CDR1 and CDR2: LGHNA and YSLEER. The ends were cut back, 0 bases at V and 4 bases at J, with 12 bases in the middle. This CDR3 is built from 16 residues. For the CDR3, the DNA is TGCGCCAGCAGCCAAGATCGTGTGAGGAGCACCGGGGAGCTGTTTTTT. Protein sequence: CASSQDRVRSTGELFF.

This clonotype has ten or more counts. CDR3: CAWSATYEQYF. Here the CDR3 DNA reads TGTGCCTGGAGTGCTACCTACGAGCAGTACTTC. This chain connects TRBV30 to TRBJ2-7; D is uncertain. From germline, CDR1 is GTSNPN and CDR2 SVGIG (reference sequence). Deletions cut 1 base from V and 2 bases from J, with 3 bases between. CDR3 length: 11 amino acids.

In its sample, this clonotype was seen a few times. The chain recombines TRBV5-6 with TRBJ2-5, with TRBD2 matching over 9 bases. Looked up from germline, CDR1 is SGHDT and CDR2 is YYEEEE. V dropped 3 bases and J dropped 1; count of bases not matched to a gene: 7. This CDR3 has 16 amino acids. The CDR3: CASSSWASGVQETQYF. The CDR3 nucleotides are TGTGCCAGCAGCTCCTGGGCTAGCGGGGTCCAAGAGACCCAGTACTTC.

On this clonotype: The junction differs from germline at one of its ends, possibly a read error. The chain recombines TRBV20-1 with TRBJ2-7, with 7 positions matching TRBD1. This CDR3 is 15 amino acids long. In germline, CDR1 is DFQATT, CDR2 SNEGSKA (reference sequence). DNA of the CDR3: TGCAGTGCTAGATCTACCGGACAGGTTGGTCACGAGCGGTACTTC. Encoded protein: CSARSTGQVGHERYF.